Shown below are 25 T cell receptor beta chains from a single sample sequenced in a study. MiXCR was run by TCRdb on the RT-PCR reads, yielding one entry per CDR3 protein. The sample holds more than 600,000 distinct CDR3 sequences, more than 13% seen once. Sequencing used memory CD4+ T cells from blood. The receptors were sampled from a female donor in good health, serving as a healthy control.

At least ten counts were recorded for this clonotype. A junction boundary mismatches the germline segment, possibly from a read error. V usage is TRBV7-7 and J usage is TRBJ2-5; tentatively, D is TRBD2 (5 bases). The CDR3 contains 13 residues. Germline V gene data show CDR1 as SSHAT and CDR2 as FNYEAQ (reference sequence). The CDR3 sequence: CASSLGGPETQYF. The CDR3 DNA reads TGTGCTAGCAGCTTAGGAGGCCCAGAGACCCAGTACTTC.

This clonotype was counted between two and nine times. This rearrangement joins TRBV20-1 to TRBJ1-2, with D possibly TRBD1 on 6 matching bases. Germline-derived CDR1 and CDR2 are DFQATT and SNEGSKA (reference sequence). The germline V and J ends were trimmed by 4 bases and 2 bases, with 8 bases remaining between them. The CDR3 sequence is 12 residues long. The CDR3 sequence: CSATGANYGYTF. CDR3 nucleotides: TGCAGTGCTACAGGGGCGAACTATGGCTACACCTTC.

The chain recombines TRBV7-2 with TRBJ2-2; 9 bases agree with TRBD2. Trimming took 1 base from V and 6 from J; bases not matched to a gene: 3. The CDR3 extends over 15 amino acids. Germline lookup yields CDR1 SGHTA and CDR2 FQGNSA. The DNA for the CDR3 is TGTGCCAGCAGCTTAGTAGCGGGAGACGCCGGGGAGCTGTTTTTT. It yields the protein CASSLVAGDAGELFF.

This clonotype has at least ten counts. The chain recombines TRBV6-1 with TRBJ1-6; D is unclear. Per germline, CDR1 MNHNS and CDR2 SASEGT. The V end was cut by 11 bases, the J end by 9 bases, with 17 bases between. The CDR3 has 13 residues. The CDR3 reads CAARFGEGSPLHF. CDR3 nucleotides: TGTGCCGCCCGATTTGGGGAAGGTTCACCCCTCCACTTT.

This clonotype has a count of ten or more. This rearrangement joins TRBV20-1 to TRBJ2-1; 7 bases fit TRBD2. The germline V gene encodes CDR1 DFQATT and CDR2 SNEGSKA (reference sequence). With 6 bases clipped from V and 0 bases from J, the junction kept 14 bases outside the gene matches. CDR3 length: 17 amino acids. CDR3 sequence reads: CSAHTTRGRVSYNEQFF. Written as DNA, the CDR3 is TGCAGTGCCCATACCACCCGCGGGAGAGTCTCCTACAATGAGCAGTTCTTC.

In its sample, this clonotype was seen many times. The chain links TRBV3-1 to TRBJ1-6, with TRBD1 matching over 10 bases. The CDR3 sequence is 16 residues long. V dropped 4 bases and J dropped 5; count of bases not matched to a gene: 5. CDR1 is LGHDT and CDR2 is YNNKEL in the germline V gene (reference sequence). The DNA for the CDR3 is TGTGCCAGCAGCCCGTGGGGGACAGGGGATAATTCACCCCTCCACTTT. This codes for CASSPWGTGDNSPLHF.

As concerns this clonotype: A much larger clone lies one base from this, so it may be a read error. V usage is TRBV3-1 and J usage is TRBJ1-1, with unresolved D. Germline CDR1 and CDR2: LGHDT and YNNKEL (reference sequence). Trimming stripped 4 bases from V and 1 base from J, with 7 bases between. The CDR3 is 13 amino acids. The CDR3 protein is CASSPDPNTEAFF. For the CDR3, the DNA is TGTGCCAGCAGCCCAGACCCGAACACTGAAGCTTTCTTT.

This clonotype was seen repeatedly, ten times or more. This rearrangement joins TRBV29-1 to TRBJ2-3, with 7 bases identical to TRBD1. Germline CDR1 reads SQVTM; CDR2 reads ANQGSEA. Trimming took 3 bases from V and 1 from J; bases not matched to a gene: 4. The CDR3 runs 14 residues. The CDR3 sequence is CSVEAQGGTDTQYF. The CDR3 DNA reads as TGCAGCGTTGAGGCCCAGGGGGGCACAGATACGCAGTATTTT.

V is TRBV11-2 and J is TRBJ2-1; D is unclear. The CDR3 has 13 residues. V lost 5 bases to trimming and J lost 4 bases, with 9 bases between them. The germline V gene has CDR1 SGHAT and CDR2 FQNNGV. CDR3 DNA sequence: TGTGCCAGCAGCCCGGACGGGTACAATGAGCAGTTCTTC. It specifies CASSPDGYNEQFF.

This chain links TRBV12-3 or TRBV12-4 with TRBJ2-7; weak D call: TRBD2 (6 bases). CDR3 length: 14 residues. The V end was cut by 8 bases, the J end by 4 bases, with 18 bases between. CDR3 protein: CASGRGFGGYEQYF. CDR3 coding DNA: TGTGCCAGCGGCCGGGGTTTCGGAGGGTACGAGCAGTACTTC.

This chain uses TRBV7-3 with TRBJ1-1; perhaps TRBD1 as D (5 bases). Germline CDR1 is SGHTA and CDR2 is FQGTGA. CDR3 size: 18 residues. V was cut by 0 bases and J by 1 base, with 18 bases left in between. Here the CDR3 DNA reads TGTGCCAGCAGCTTAACTCTTCTATACGGGGCACCGAACACTGAAGCTTTCTTT. Encoded protein: CASSLTLLYGAPNTEAFF.

This clonotype was observed a handful of times. V and J are TRBV7-2 and TRBJ1-2; D is perhaps TRBD1 (6 bases). Germline loops: CDR1 SGHTA, CDR2 FQGNSA. The V end was cut by 2 bases, the J end by 4 bases, with 11 bases between. The CDR3 spans 14 residues. This CDR3 reads CASSLRGVGYGYTF. The CDR3 nucleotides are TGTGCCAGCAGCTTAAGGGGGGTGGGCTATGGCTACACCTTC.

Of note for this clonotype: This may be a read error, as it is one base from a much larger clone. The chain uses TRBV29-1 and TRBJ1-1, with 7 nucleotides matching TRBD1. The ends lost 7 bases at V and 0 bases at J; junction bases unmatched: 11. There are 15 residues in the CDR3. CDR1 is SQVTM, CDR2 ANQGSEA, per germline. Here the CDR3 reads CSAQIARGMNTEAFF. The CDR3 coding sequence is TGCAGCGCCCAAATTGCCAGGGGGATGAACACTGAAGCTTTCTTT.

This clonotype was recorded a few times. The CDR3 DNA follows: TGCGCCAGCAGCTTGTCGGCGCAGGGGGAGACCCAGTACTTC. Its translation: CASSLSAQGETQYF. J is TRBJ2-5 and V is TRBV5-1; maybe TRBD1 (6 bases). V was clipped by 1 base and J by 5 bases, with 12 bases between them. This CDR3 region has 14 residues. CDR1 SGHRS and CDR2 YFSETQ come from the germline V gene. The full variable domain, in which reference TRBV5-1 and TRBJ2-5 provide the parts outside the CDR3, is KAGVTQTPRYLIKTRGQQVTLSCSPISGHRSVSWYQQTPGQGLQFLFEYFSETQRNKGNFPGRFSGRQFSNSRSEMNVSTLELGDSALYLCASSLSAQGETQYFGPGTRLLVL.

This clonotype was recorded a few times. The rearrangement uses TRBV12-3 or TRBV12-4 and TRBJ2-2, with 7 bases aligning to TRBD1. V dropped 6 bases and J dropped 4; count of bases not matched to a gene: 5. The CDR3 spans 14 residues. CDR3 region: CASRWDRITGELFF. The DNA for the CDR3 is TGTGCCAGCAGGTGGGACAGAATCACCGGGGAGCTGTTTTTT.

There are many counts of this clonotype. V is TRBV29-1 and J is TRBJ2-1; a weak D match, TRBD1 (6 bases). Trimming removed 3 bases from V and 8 bases from J, with 14 bases in between. Germline V gives CDR1 SQVTM, CDR2 ANQGSEA. The CDR3 is 13 amino acids. CDR3: CSVDSGDSDEQFF. The CDR3, as DNA: TGCAGCGTTGATTCAGGGGATTCGGATGAGCAGTTCTTC.

The chain joins TRBV28 to TRBJ1-3; D perhaps matches TRBD1 (6 bases). This CDR3 comprises 16 residues. Germline CDR1 reads MDHEN; CDR2 reads SYDVKM. Trimming took 5 bases from V and 0 from J, leaving 14 bases between them. The CDR3 loop is CASSPPGQHSGNTIYF. In DNA, the CDR3 is TGTGCCAGCAGTCCACCAGGACAGCACTCTGGAAACACCATATATTTT.

This clonotype appeared many times. CDR3 region: CSVQGLAGGSSYNEQFF. The CDR3, as DNA: TGCAGCGTCCAGGGACTAGCGGGAGGATCCTCCTACAATGAGCAGTTCTTC. The gene calls are TRBV29-1 and TRBJ2-1; 15 bases are shared with TRBD2. The CDR3 totals 17 residues. Germline assignment: CDR1 SQVTM and CDR2 ANQGSEA. Trimming cost V 6 bases and J 0 bases; bases outside gene matches: 6.

Only a few counts were recorded for this clonotype. The V and J genes are TRBV9 and TRBJ1-2; D is unresolved. The CDR3 spans 14 residues. With 0 bases removed from V and 6 bases from J, the gap between germline ends came to 12 bases. Per germline, CDR1 SGDLS and CDR2 YYNGEE. CDR3 sequence (DNA): TGTGCCAGCAGCGTAGGAGGGTGGAGCGATGGCTACACCTTC. The encoded protein is CASSVGGWSDGYTF.

This clonotype was seen only a few times. The rearrangement uses TRBV12-3 or TRBV12-4 and TRBJ2-7; D is unclear. V was trimmed by 3 bases and J by 2 bases, leaving 8 bases between them. This CDR3 region has 13 residues. This CDR3 reads CASSFGFTYEQYF. CDR3 in DNA: TGTGCCAGCAGTTTCGGGTTCACCTACGAGCAGTACTTC.

In this sample, this clonotype turned up a few times. The chain employs TRBV4-3 and TRBJ2-3; D perhaps matches TRBD2 (5 bases). Germline V lookup: CDR1 LGHNA, CDR2 YSLEER. Trimming left V 8 bases short and J 5 bases short, with 17 bases between. The CDR3 contains 14 residues. Here the CDR3 DNA reads TGCGCCAGCCAAAGGCGTATGAGCGGAGATACGCAGTATTTT. This gives the protein CASQRRMSGDTQYF.

This clonotype was counted between two and nine times. The genes are TRBV20-1 and TRBJ1-1, with 7 bases that match TRBD1. V was pared by 1 base and J by 0 bases, with 8 bases of the junction left unmatched. Germline-derived CDR1 and CDR2 are DFQATT and SNEGSKA (reference sequence). CDR3 length equals 16 residues. Here the CDR3 DNA reads TGCAGTGCTAGAGGTCCGGGACAGTACCTGAACACTGAAGCTTTCTTT. This translates into CSARGPGQYLNTEAFF.

This clonotype has just a few counts. V and J are TRBV11-2 and TRBJ2-7; TRBD1 matches 7 bases. The CDR3 contains 16 residues. Trimming at V came to 0 bases and at J to 3 bases, leaving 8 bases not matched to a gene. The germline CDR1 and CDR2 sequences are SGHAT and FQNNGV. The CDR3 sequence is CASSLDPRGQFYEQYF. The CDR3, as DNA: TGTGCCAGCAGCTTAGATCCGAGGGGGCAGTTCTACGAGCAGTACTTC.

Comments on this clonotype: A much larger clone lies one base from this, so it may be a read error. The V gene is TRBV6-5, the J gene TRBJ2-1; 11 nucleotides align to TRBD2. Per the germline V gene, CDR1 is MNHEY and CDR2 is SVGAGI. CDR3 length: 15 residues. The CDR3 nucleotides read TGTGCCAGCAGTTCCCTAGCGGGGGGTTCCAATAAGCAGTTCTTC. Its translation: CASSSLAGGSNKQFF.

V usage is TRBV12-3 or TRBV12-4 and J usage is TRBJ2-1; a possible D gene is TRBD2 (5 bases). With 3 bases removed from V and 0 bases from J, the gap between germline ends came to 9 bases. There are 15 residues in the CDR3. CDR3 region: CASSLWESSYNEQFF. In nucleotides, the CDR3 is TGTGCCAGCAGTTTGTGGGAGTCCTCCTACAATGAGCAGTTCTTC.